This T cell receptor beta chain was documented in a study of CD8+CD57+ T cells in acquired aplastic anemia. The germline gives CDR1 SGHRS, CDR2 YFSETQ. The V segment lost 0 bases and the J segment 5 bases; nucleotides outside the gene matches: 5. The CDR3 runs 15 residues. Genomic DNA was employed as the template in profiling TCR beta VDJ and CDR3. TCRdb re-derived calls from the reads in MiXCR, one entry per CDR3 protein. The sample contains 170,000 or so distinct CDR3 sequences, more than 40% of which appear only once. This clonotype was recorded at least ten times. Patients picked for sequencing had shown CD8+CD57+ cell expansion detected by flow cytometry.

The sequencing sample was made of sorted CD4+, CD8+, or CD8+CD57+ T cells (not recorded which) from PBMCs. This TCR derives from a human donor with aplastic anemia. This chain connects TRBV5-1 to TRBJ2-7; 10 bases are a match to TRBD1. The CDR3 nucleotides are TGCGCCAGCAGCTTGGGCCGACAGGGGGCTCACGAGCAGTACTTC. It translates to CASSLGRQGAHEQYF.